The text below deals with one T cell receptor beta chain. Its matching antigen is unknown. CDR3 size: 14 residues. V dropped 5 bases and J dropped 3 bases, with 16 bases sitting between them. Germline V gene sequence: CDR1 SQVTM, CDR2 ANQGSEA. The authors ran a second PCR of roughly 7 to 11 cycles using a sample-barcoded 5' primer and a J-beta primer mix. TCRdb reprocessed the 5' RACE reads via MiXCR and lists one record per CDR3 protein. The data contain some 1,500,000 distinct CDR3 sequences, roughly 43% of them singletons. These data are taken from a study of blood T cells in healthy people across ages. Study context: About one barcoded beta molecule was captured per two T cells (by template switching). Study outcomes and limitations: Naive CD4+ cell counts and diversity both ran higher in long-lived than in aged donors. Investigators treated diversity estimates from one million T cells as underestimates.

This TCR came from a woman aged 18-30 years in good health. This rearrangement joins TRBV29-1 to TRBJ1-1, with D maybe TRBD1 (5 bases). Sequences were obtained from blood. CDR3 sequence: CSVKGRSGHTEAFF. In DNA, the CDR3 is TGCAGCGTTAAGGGACGGAGTGGGCACACTGAAGCTTTCTTT.